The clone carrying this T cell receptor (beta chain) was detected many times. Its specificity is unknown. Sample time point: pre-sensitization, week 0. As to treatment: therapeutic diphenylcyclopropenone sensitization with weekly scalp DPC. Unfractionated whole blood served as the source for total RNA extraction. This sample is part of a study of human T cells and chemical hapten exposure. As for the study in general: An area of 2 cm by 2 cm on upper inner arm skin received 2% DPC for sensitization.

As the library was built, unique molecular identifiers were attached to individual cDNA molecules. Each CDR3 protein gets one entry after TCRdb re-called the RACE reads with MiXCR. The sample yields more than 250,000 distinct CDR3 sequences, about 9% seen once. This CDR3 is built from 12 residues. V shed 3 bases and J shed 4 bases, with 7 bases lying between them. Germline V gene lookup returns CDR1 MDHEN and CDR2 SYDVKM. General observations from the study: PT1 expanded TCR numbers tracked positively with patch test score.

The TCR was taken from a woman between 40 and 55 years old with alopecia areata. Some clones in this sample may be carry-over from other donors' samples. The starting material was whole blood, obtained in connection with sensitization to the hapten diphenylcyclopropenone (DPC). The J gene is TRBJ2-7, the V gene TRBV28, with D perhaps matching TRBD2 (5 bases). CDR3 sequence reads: CASSLAGYEQYF. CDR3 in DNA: TGTGCCAGCAGTTTGGCGGGTTACGAGCAGTACTTC. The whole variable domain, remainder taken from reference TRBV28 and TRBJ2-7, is DVKVTQSSRYLVKRTGEKVFLECVQDMDHENMFWYRQDPGLGLRLIYFSYDVKMKEKGDIPEGYSVSREKKERFSLILESASTNQTSMYLCASSLAGYEQYFGPGTRLTVT.